This TCR beta chain was captured by sequencing in a study of beta chain features in type 1 diabetes. For the study at large: Across every sample, around 100,000,000 sorted cells were examined in total. Study-level points and caveats: Any HLA effect on TCRB rearrangement was left unresolved by small sub-analyses. Comparison showed that naive, central memory and Treg TCRB repertoires appeared more similar among patients than among healthy donors. Among all four CD4+ subsets, Type 1 diabetes patients had TCRB CDR3s that were moderately but significantly shorter.

The entirety of the isolated RNA underwent reverse transcription, so expressed TCRB transcripts were sequenced. Measured with immunoSEQ multiplex PCR; TCRdb has only the in-frame clones, and not every one. The sample has nearly 350,000 clones, around 8.5% seen once. The CDR3 spans 14 residues. Germline CDR1 LNHDA, CDR2 SQIVND (reference sequence). Trimming at V came to 6 bases and at J to 4 bases, leaving 6 bases not matched to a gene. This clone was picked up a small number of times. The antigen remains undetermined. The sequenced material came from central memory CD4+ T cells from blood. The TCR was taken from a man in his thirties or forties with type 1 diabetes. The chain carries TRBV19 and TRBJ1-1, with 9 bases fitting TRBD1. DNA for the CDR3: TGTGCCAGTAGGTTCAAGGGACAGGGCACTGAAGCTTTCTTT. This gives the protein CASRFKGQGTEAFF.